These T cell receptor beta chains were read from a single sample in a study of tumor-infiltrating lymphocytes in localized non-small cell lung cancer. Generated by immunoSEQ multiplex PCR, the TCRdb table keeps only in-frame clones and is missing some. The table shows 9,500 to 10,000 clones, with around 70% occurring only once. Sample: lung tumor tissue. Every receptor here comes from a human donor with non-small cell lung cancer. CDR3s include the opening cysteine and the closing phenylalanine or tryptophan. The D gene is left open where the match is weak. Clone size is given for some rows only: seen once, a few or many times, or a class if the clone is expanded.

TRBJ2-6,TRBD1,large,TRBV5-6,CASSLALTGGNSGANVLTF,TGTGCCAGCAGCTTGGCCCTGACAGGGGGTAACTCTGGGGCCAACGTCCTGACTTTC
TRBJ1-5,TRBD1,-,TRBV2,CASSGGQGRQPQHF,TGTGCCAGCAGTGGCGGACAGGGGAGACAGCCCCAGCATTTT
TRBJ2-1,TRBD2,once,TRBV29-1,CSVEGLAGGRNEQFF,TGCAGCGTTGAGGGACTAGCGGGGGGCCGAAATGAGCAGTTCTTC
TRBJ2-3,-,few,TRBV5-1,CASSYTGTDTQYF,TGCGCCAGCAGCTACACAGGGACAGATACGCAGTATTTT
TRBJ2-5,-,once,TRBV18,CASSLTMPETQYF,TGTGCCAGCTCACTGACCATGCCGGAGACCCAGTACTTC
TRBJ1-5,TRBD1,-,TRBV6-6,CASSDRAGGNQPQHF,TGTGCCAGCAGTGACAGGGCGGGGGGCAATCAGCCCCAGCATTTT
TRBJ1-2,-,-,TRBV5-1,CASSLDGGFYGYTF,TGCGCCAGCAGCTTGGATGGGGGTTTCTATGGCTACACCTTC
TRBJ2-7,-,-,TRBV21-1,CASSLSPHEQYF,TGTGCCAGCAGCCTTTCCCCCCACGAGCAGTACTTC
TRBJ2-7,TRBD2,-,TRBV7-2,CASSRGGRDLYEQYF,TGTGCCAGCAGCCGGGGGGGACGGGACCTCTACGAGCAGTACTTC
TRBJ1-5,-,-,TRBV19,CASRTATNQPQHF,TGTGCCAGTAGGACAGCGACCAATCAGCCCCAGCATTTT
TRBJ1-5,-,-,TRBV6-6,CASSHRQSNQPQHF,TGTGCCAGCAGTCATAGACAGAGCAATCAGCCCCAGCATTTT
TRBJ2-3,-,-,TRBV19,CASSPKRFTDTQYF,TGTGCCAGTAGTCCGAAGCGGTTCACAGATACGCAGTATTTT
TRBJ1-5,-,-,TRBV2,CASSVFSNQPQHF,TGTGCCAGCAGTGTTTTCTCGAATCAGCCCCAGCATTTT
TRBJ1-5,-,-,TRBV2,CASRGDSNQPQHF,TGTGCCAGCAGGGGAGATAGCAATCAGCCCCAGCATTTT
TRBJ1-2,TRBD1,-,TRBV10-3,CAISESTGVYGGYTF,TGTGCCATCAGTGAGTCGACAGGGGTGTATGGTGGCTACACCTTC
TRBJ1-4,-,-,TRBV6-6,CASSRDYPNEKLFF,TGTGCCAGCAGTAGAGACTACCCAAATGAAAAACTGTTTTTT
TRBJ1-1,-,few,TRBV6-1,CASSGTGRNTEAFF,TGTGCCAGCAGTGGAACGGGCAGGAACACTGAAGCTTTCTTT
TRBJ2-7,TRBD2,-,TRBV6-5,CASSYRGDGYEQYF,TGTGCCAGCAGTTACCGGGGGGATGGATACGAGCAGTACTTC
TRBJ1-5,-,-,TRBV29-1,CSVRDNFNQPQHF,TGCAGCGTTCGGGACAACTTTAATCAGCCCCAGCATTTT
TRBJ1-2,TRBD1,medium-sized,TRBV4-2,CASSPGQGADGYTF,TGTGCCAGCAGCCCGGGACAGGGGGCGGATGGCTACACCTTC
TRBJ1-5,TRBD1,once,TRBV2,CASSDGTGYQPQHF,TGTGCCAGCAGTGATGGGACAGGGTACCAGCCCCAGCATTTT
TRBJ2-2,-,-,TRBV9,CASTSGGQSTGELFF,TGTGCCAGCACCTCAGGGGGGCAGAGCACCGGGGAGCTGTTTTTT
TRBJ2-3,-,-,TRBV9,CASSGGGASSTDTQYF,TGTGCCAGCAGCGGTGGTGGGGCTAGCTCCACAGATACGCAGTATTTT
TRBJ2-2,TRBD2,-,TRBV19,CASKRSSGVAGELFF,TGTGCCAGTAAGCGTTCCAGCGGGGTAGCCGGGGAGCTGTTTTTT
TRBJ1-2,-,-,TRBV5-1,CASRPLTVGGYGYTF,TGCGCCAGCAGACCCCTGACAGTCGGAGGATATGGCTACACCTTC
TRBJ2-2,-,-,TRBV2,CASGGEGATGELFF,TGTGCCAGCGGGGGTGAAGGAGCGACCGGGGAGCTGTTTTTT
TRBJ2-2,TRBD1,once,TRBV6-6,CASSVQGAGELFF,TGTGCCAGCAGCGTACAGGGGGCCGGGGAGCTGTTTTTT
TRBJ1-1,-,-,TRBV7-9,CASSVSGNTEAFF,TGTGCCAGCAGCGTGTCAGGGAACACTGAAGCTTTCTTT
TRBJ2-7,TRBD1,-,TRBV6-1,CASSRSGTGHYEQYF,TGTGCCAGCAGTCGATCCGGGACAGGTCATTACGAGCAGTACTTC
TRBJ2-3,TRBD1,-,TRBV7-6,CASSPRRGDRSTDTQYF,TGTGCCAGCAGCCCCCGAAGGGGGGACAGGTCCACAGATACGCAGTATTTT
TRBJ1-2,TRBD1,-,TRBV7-9,CASSLAGQVGGYTF,TGTGCCAGCAGCTTAGCCGGACAGGTGGGCGGCTACACCTTC
TRBJ2-7,TRBD1,-,TRBV7-8,CASSLTGTDYEQYF,TGTGCCAGCAGCTTGACAGGGACCGACTACGAGCAGTACTTC
TRBJ2-7,TRBD1,-,TRBV10-3,CAITTGTGVGYEQYF,TGTGCCATAACAACCGGGACAGGAGTTGGCTACGAGCAGTACTTC
TRBJ2-5,-,-,TRBV11-3,CASSSKGLGWWTQYF,TGTGCCAGCAGCTCAAAGGGCCTTGGATGGTGGACCCAGTACTTC
TRBJ1-2,-,-,TRBV13,CASSHMRGATYGYTF,TGTGCCAGCAGCCACATGCGGGGAGCTACCTATGGCTACACCTTC
TRBJ1-1,-,-,TRBV7-2,CASSPRVETRTEAFF,TGTGCCAGCAGCCCAAGGGTCGAAACCCGGACTGAAGCTTTCTTT
TRBJ2-5,-,-,TRBV14,CASSQVAGARQETQYF,TGTGCCAGCAGTCAAGTTGCGGGGGCCCGCCAAGAGACCCAGTACTTC
TRBJ1-1,-,once,TRBV6-5,CASSYIRGKDTEAFF,TGTGCCAGCAGTTACATTAGGGGTAAGGACACTGAAGCTTTCTTT
TRBJ2-5,-,-,TRBV6-1,CASSVRGAETQYF,TGTGCCAGCAGTGTCCGGGGCGCAGAGACCCAGTACTTC
TRBJ1-2,TRBD1,-,TRBV7-3,CASSLTAIRGRNYGYTF,TGTGCCAGCAGCTTAACGGCCATCAGGGGGCGTAACTATGGCTACACCTTC
TRBJ2-7,TRBD1,-,TRBV5-1,CASSFGTGGAYEQYF,TGCGCCAGCAGCTTCGGGACAGGGGGTGCCTACGAGCAGTACTTC
TRBJ2-7,-,few,TRBV4-2,CASRKKRERRPGNEQYF,TGTGCCAGCCGTAAGAAGAGAGAGCGAAGACCCGGGAACGAGCAGTACTTC
TRBJ2-2,TRBD2,-,TRBV7-2,CASSLGGGLYTGELFF,TGTGCCAGCAGCTTAGGCGGGGGGCTGTACACCGGGGAGCTGTTTTTT
TRBJ2-1,-,once,TRBV18,CASSPTRSSYNEQFF,TGTGCCAGCTCACCTACCAGGAGCTCCTACAATGAGCAGTTCTTC
TRBJ1-6,-,-,TRBV11-3,CASSLGDGEASPLHF,TGTGCCAGCAGCTTAGGAGACGGGGAGGCATCACCCCTCCACTTT
TRBJ1-1,-,medium-sized,TRBV29-1,CSVGRGERTEAFF,TGCAGCGTTGGGAGAGGGGAGAGGACTGAAGCTTTCTTT
TRBJ1-2,TRBD1,-,TRBV7-9,CASSAGQGTYGYTF,TGTGCCAGCAGCGCCGGACAGGGAACTTATGGCTACACCTTC
TRBJ2-3,TRBD2,-,TRBV10-2,CASTSRRLAGSTDTQYF,TGCGCCAGCACCTCACGAAGACTAGCGGGGAGCACAGATACGCAGTATTTT
TRBJ1-1,-,-,TRBV29-1,CSVADSRSEAFF,TGCAGCGTTGCGGACAGCCGCTCCGAAGCTTTCTTT
TRBJ1-5,TRBD1,-,TRBV4-1,CASSLGDNRGNQPQHF,TGCGCCAGCAGCCTGGGGGATAACAGGGGAAATCAGCCCCAGCATTTT
TRBJ1-5,-,-,TRBV6-6,CASSYSGGPGQPQHF,TGTGCCAGCAGTTACTCAGGGGGGCCGGGGCAGCCCCAGCATTTT
TRBJ2-3,TRBD2,-,TRBV4-2,CASSHLSGGTTDTQYF,TGTGCCAGCAGCCACCTCAGCGGGGGGACCACAGATACGCAGTATTTT
TRBJ1-2,TRBD1,-,TRBV6-1,CASSAMGQGGGYTF,TGTGCCAGCAGTGCGATGGGACAGGGTGGCGGCTACACCTTC
TRBJ2-5,TRBD2,once,TRBV6-5,CASSFIYSGGQETQYF,TGTGCCAGCAGTTTCATTTATAGCGGGGGGCAAGAGACCCAGTACTTC
TRBJ1-5,-,-,TRBV6-5,CASSSSGDSNQPQHF,-
TRBJ1-2,-,-,TRBV5-1,CASSRGQPNYGYTF,TGCGCCAGCAGCAGAGGACAGCCTAACTATGGCTACACCTTC
TRBJ1-3,TRBD1,-,TRBV27,CASFRDRGDHSGNTIYF,TGTGCCAGCTTCCGGGACAGGGGGGATCATTCTGGAAACACCATATATTTT
TRBJ2-5,TRBD1,-,TRBV5-4,CASSPLPAGGRETQYF,TGTGCCAGCAGCCCCTTGCCTGCAGGGGGCCGGGAGACCCAGTACTTC
TRBJ2-1,-,-,TRBV5-1,CASSLGAMSYNEQFF,TGCGCCAGCAGCTTGGGGGCAATGTCCTACAATGAGCAGTTCTTC